This entry lists 17 T cell receptor beta chains sequenced from one sample in a study of beta chain features in type 1 diabetes. Findings and limits, study-wide: When Type 1 diabetes patients were examined, their TCRB CDR3s proved moderately but significantly shorter in all four CD4+ subsets.

The study reverse transcribed the entire isolated RNA, so it sequenced expressed TCRB transcripts. Profiled with immunoSEQ multiplex PCR; TCRdb holds only in-frame clones, not every one. The table records around 600,000 clones, about an eighth of them present only once. Their target antigens are unknown. Input material: naive CD4+ T cells from blood. The receptors stem from a man aged 25 to 45 with type 1 diabetes.

The chain combines TRBV12-5 with TRBJ1-6, with TRBD1 as a possible D gene (6 bases). The CDR3 extends over 14 amino acids. The ends were cut back, 8 bases at V and 0 bases at J, with 8 bases in the middle. The V gene's germline CDR1 is LGHNT and CDR2 FRNRAP. The CDR3 loop reads CASQGSSYNSPLHF. In DNA form, the CDR3 reads TGTGCTAGTCAGGGGAGCTCCTATAATTCACCCCTCCACTTT.

Regarding this clone: Additional DNA sequences in this sample encode the identical CDR3. The gene calls are TRBV19 and TRBJ2-1; D might be TRBD1 (5 bases). Trimming cost V 1 base and J 5 bases, with 6 bases left between them. This CDR3 contains 13 residues. CDR1 and CDR2 (germline): LNHDA, SQIVND (reference sequence). The CDR3 spells CASSIGQNNEQFF. The DNA of the CDR3 is TGTGCCAGTAGTATAGGACAGAACAATGAGCAGTTCTTC.

The CDR3 sequence is CASSVRDRGMSEQYF. The CDR3 DNA reads as TGTGCCAGCAGTGTCCGGGACAGGGGTATGAGCGAGCAGTACTTC. V and J are TRBV6-1 and TRBJ2-7; 10 bases are a match to TRBD1. This CDR3 spans 15 amino acids. Germline V lookup: CDR1 MNHNS, CDR2 SASEGT. Unmatched junction bases numbered 9, after V lost 4 bases and J lost 6 bases.

The chain recombines TRBV18 with TRBJ1-2; 12 nucleotides agree with TRBD1. The germline CDR1 and CDR2 sequences are KGHSH and LQKENI. Losses at the gene ends were 3 bases for V and 4 bases for J; bases not matched to a gene: 6. The CDR3 runs to 16 residues. The CDR3 DNA follows: TGTGCCAGCTCACCGGGACAGGGGGCGGAAACCTATGGCTACACCTTC. As protein: CASSPGQGAETYGYTF.

The gene calls are TRBV6-5 and TRBJ1-2; D unclear. V was shortened by 2 bases and J by 8 bases, with 18 bases between the two germline ends. This CDR3 comprises 15 residues. CDR1 and CDR2 (germline): MNHEY, SVGAGI. The CDR3 sequence is CASSYTGTRRFGYTF. Here the CDR3 DNA reads TGTGCCAGCAGTTACACCGGCACTCGCCGGTTCGGCTACACCTTC.

J is TRBJ2-3 and V is TRBV7-8, with TRBD1 identical over 7 bases. Trimming took 1 base from V and 4 from J; bases not matched to a gene: 14. Germline V gene sequence: CDR1 SGHVS, CDR2 FQNEAQ. The CDR3 sequence is 18 residues long. The CDR3 nucleotides are TGTGCCAGCAGCTTAGTTTGGCGGGTGAGACAGGGCGCAGATACGCAGTATTTT. As protein: CASSLVWRVRQGADTQYF.

The chain carries TRBV7-2 and TRBJ1-2, with D tentatively TRBD1 (5 bases). V was shortened by 2 bases and J by 8 bases, with 9 bases between the two germline ends. This CDR3 region has 12 residues. Germline V lookup: CDR1 SGHTA, CDR2 FQGNSA. The DNA of the CDR3 is TGTGCCAGCAGCTTAAATTGGGACGGCTACACCTTC. Translating gives CASSLNWDGYTF.

The chain employs TRBV10-3 and TRBJ2-1; D remains unclear. The length of the CDR3 is 14 residues. V was trimmed by 10 bases and J by 6 bases, leaving 19 bases between them. Germline CDR1 and CDR2: ENHRY and SYGVKD. CDR3 amino acids: CATAGSTFSNEQFF. As DNA, the CDR3 is TGTGCCACCGCCGGGTCAACATTCTCCAATGAGCAGTTCTTC.

This clone showed up just a few times. The chain uses TRBV19 and TRBJ2-1; 14 bases are a match to TRBD2. The germline CDR1 and CDR2 sequences are LNHDA and SQIVND (reference sequence). The CDR3 runs to 18 residues. Trimming removed 4 bases from V and 4 bases from J; junction bases left unmatched: 9. CDR3: CASSRTSGGTLHYNEQFF. For the CDR3, the DNA is TGTGCCAGTAGTAGGACTAGCGGGGGGACACTTCATTACAATGAGCAGTTCTTC.

The rearrangement joins TRBV4-3 to TRBJ1-1; 8 nucleotides match TRBD1. CDR3 length: 16 residues. Germline V gene lookup returns CDR1 LGHNA and CDR2 YSLEER. V lost 3 bases and J lost 2; bases outside the gene matches: 8. CDR3 bases: TGCGCCAGCAGCCATGTGGTCGGACAGGGTAACACTGAAGCTTTCTTT. This encodes CASSHVVGQGNTEAFF.

The chain is built from TRBV27 and TRBJ1-6; D gene uncertain. Germline V gives CDR1 MNHEY, CDR2 SMNVEV (reference sequence). This CDR3 has 12 amino acids. Trimming removed 0 bases at V and 6 bases at J, with 0 bases between. CDR3 DNA: TGTGCCAGCAGTTTATCTAATTCACCCCTCCACTTT. Translated: CASSLSNSPLHF.

This chain uses TRBV30 with TRBJ2-1; D is undetermined. The length of the CDR3 is 11 residues. Germline values: CDR1 GTSNPN, CDR2 SVGIG (reference sequence). Trimming removed 0 bases at V and 8 bases at J, with 5 bases between. The CDR3 protein is CAWSVTHEQFF. CDR3 DNA: TGTGCCTGGAGTGTAACCCATGAGCAGTTCTTC.

The genes are TRBV19 and TRBJ1-6; 8 bases fit TRBD1. V gave up 4 bases and J gave up 7 bases; unmatched junction bases: 15. The CDR3 has 18 residues. CDR1 is LNHDA, CDR2 SQIVND, per germline (reference sequence). The CDR3 nucleotides are TGTGCCAGTAGTAACTCGGGCAGGGGGCTATTCGGAAATTCACCCCTCCACTTT. Protein sequence: CASSNSGRGLFGNSPLHF.

This clone appeared a few times. The CDR3 coding sequence is TGCGCCAGTAGGGAGCGTGGCACAGAGACCCAGTACTTC. Its translation is CASRERGTETQYF. This chain connects TRBV5-1 to TRBJ2-5; TRBD2 might be the D (5 bases). Germline values: CDR1 SGHRS, CDR2 YFSETQ. With 8 bases removed from V and 4 bases from J, the gap between germline ends came to 15 bases. The CDR3 loop spans 13 amino acids.

The chain uses TRBV13 and TRBJ2-3, with D perhaps TRBD1 (6 bases). Trimming stripped 5 bases from V and 5 bases from J, with 23 bases between. This CDR3 region has 17 residues. Germline V gives CDR1 PRHDT, CDR2 FYEKMQ (reference sequence). The CDR3 DNA reads as TGTGCCAGCAGCCCCGGACAGCGATCCCCTCGTGGAGATACGCAGTATTTT. This encodes CASSPGQRSPRGDTQYF.

In DNA, the CDR3 is TGTGCCAGCAGTGGGACCATGGAAGATACGCAGTATTTT. Amino acid sequence: CASSGTMEDTQYF. V is TRBV28 and J is TRBJ2-3; D may be TRBD1 or TRBD2 (5 bases each). V was cut by 5 bases and J by 5 bases, with 11 bases left in between. CDR3 length: 13 residues. CDR1 is MDHEN and CDR2 is SYDVKM in the germline V gene.

There are a few counts of this clone. This rearrangement joins TRBV28 to TRBJ2-7; D remains unclear. The CDR3 is 12 residues long. Germline CDR1 reads MDHEN; CDR2 reads SYDVKM. Between the trimmed V and J ends, which lost 7 bases and 8 bases, there was a span of 15 bases. CDR3 DNA sequence: TGTGCCAGCACGGTGGGCGGTTTAAAGCAGTACTTC. Its translation: CASTVGGLKQYF.